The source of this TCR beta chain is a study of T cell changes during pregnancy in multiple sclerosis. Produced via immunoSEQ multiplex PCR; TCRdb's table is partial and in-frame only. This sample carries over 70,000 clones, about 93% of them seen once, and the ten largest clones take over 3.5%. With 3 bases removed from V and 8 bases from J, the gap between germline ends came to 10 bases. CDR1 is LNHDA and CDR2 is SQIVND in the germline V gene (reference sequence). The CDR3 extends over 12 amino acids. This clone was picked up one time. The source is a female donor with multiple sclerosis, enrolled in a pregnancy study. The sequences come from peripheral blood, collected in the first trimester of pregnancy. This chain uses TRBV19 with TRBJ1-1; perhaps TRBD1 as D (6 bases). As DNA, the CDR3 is TGTGCCAGTAGTATGCTACAGGGAGAAGCTTTCTTT. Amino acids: CASSMLQGEAFF.